The 15 T cell receptor beta chains presented below share a single source sample, sequenced in a study of naive and memory T cell subsets. The beta constant-region primer was an equimolar mix of two oligonucleotides covering TRBC1 and TRBC2. Nested alpha and beta constant-region primers with the SP2 primer drove four PCR rounds on ligated cDNA. MiXCR, run by TCRdb on the UMI-ligation and nested PCR reads, gives a single entry per CDR3 protein. The sample has about 82,000 distinct CDR3 sequences; approximately 10% are singletons. Material: naive CD8+ T cells from blood. These receptors originate from a human donor in good health.

This clonotype has ten or more counts. The rearrangement uses TRBV27 and TRBJ2-3; the match to TRBD1 covers 8 bases. Germline CDR1 MNHEY, CDR2 SMNVEV (reference sequence). V gave up 5 bases and J gave up 6 bases; unmatched junction bases: 4. The CDR3 is made up of 13 amino acids. The CDR3 spells CASSTWTGDTQYF. The CDR3 region has the DNA TGTGCCAGCAGTACCTGGACAGGGGATACGCAGTATTTT.

This sequence joins TRBV20-1 and TRBJ2-1; TRBD2 matches 14 bases. Germline V gene lookup returns CDR1 DFQATT and CDR2 SNEGSKA (reference sequence). This CDR3 has 15 amino acids. The J segment lost 7 bases and the V segment lost 5 bases, leaving 7 bases of the junction unmatched. The CDR3 protein is CSASAGTSGSNEQFF. In DNA form, the CDR3 reads TGCAGTGCTTCCGCCGGGACTAGCGGGAGTAATGAGCAGTTCTTC.

This clonotype was seen a handful of times. DNA for the CDR3: TGTGCCAGCAGCCTCAGACCGCCGCTGAACACTGAAGCTTTCTTT. It yields the protein CASSLRPPLNTEAFF. The chain has TRBV28 and TRBJ1-1; D not certain. The germline V gene encodes CDR1 MDHEN and CDR2 SYDVKM. This CDR3 spans 15 amino acids. V was pared by 6 bases and J by 0 bases, with 14 bases between.

The V call is TRBV6-5, the J call TRBJ1-2; D ambiguous. Germline V gene data show CDR1 as MNHEY and CDR2 as SVGAGI. V dropped 0 bases and J dropped 8 bases, with 10 bases sitting between them. The CDR3 runs to 13 residues. CDR3 sequence (DNA): TGTGCCAGCAGTTACTCGAACTCCCAAGGCTACACCTTC. The encoded protein is CASSYSNSQGYTF.

This clonotype was seen repeatedly, ten times or more. The gene calls are TRBV15 and TRBJ1-1; TRBD1 is a possible D gene (6 bases). V shed 1 base and J shed 8 bases, with 11 bases lying between them. Per germline, CDR1 LNHNV and CDR2 YYDKDF (reference sequence). The CDR3 extends over 13 amino acids. The CDR3 loop is CATSRVWGAEAFF. In DNA form, the CDR3 reads TGTGCCACCAGCAGAGTTTGGGGGGCCGAAGCTTTCTTT.

The chain couples TRBV7-9 to TRBJ2-6; 9 bases are a match to TRBD1. The germline V gene has CDR1 SEHNR and CDR2 FQNEAQ (reference sequence). This CDR3 contains 16 residues. J was trimmed by 0 bases and V by 4 bases; bases with no gene match: 1. The CDR3 is CASSSGQGSGANVLTF. Written as DNA, the CDR3 is TGTGCCAGCAGCTCGGGACAGGGCTCTGGGGCCAACGTCCTGACTTTC.

Many counts were recorded for this clonotype. The chain couples TRBV2 to TRBJ2-7, with 12 bases identical to TRBD2. Germline CDR1 reads SNHLY; CDR2 reads FYNNEI. The trim removed 1 base at V and 3 bases at J, leaving 4 bases unmatched. The CDR3 sequence is 16 residues long. The DNA of the CDR3 is TGTGCCAGCAGTGAAGGGACTAGCGGGACCTACTACGAGCAGTACTTC. Protein product: CASSEGTSGTYYEQYF.

This clonotype was recorded many times. The CDR3: CASSPRGREANNEQFF. CDR3 DNA: TGTGCCAGCAGCCCCAGAGGGCGGGAGGCTAACAATGAGCAGTTCTTC. The chain is built from TRBV27 and TRBJ2-1; 8 bases agree with TRBD2. With V trimmed by 6 bases and J by 5 bases, 12 bases remained unmatched. The germline V gene encodes CDR1 MNHEY and CDR2 SMNVEV (reference sequence). The CDR3 contains 16 residues.

The table lists this clonotype with a few counts. This chain links TRBV5-4 with TRBJ2-3, with D uncertain. Germline V CDR1 and CDR2: SGHNT, YYREEE (reference sequence). Between the trimmed V and J ends, which lost 4 bases and 4 bases, there was a span of 13 bases. The CDR3 contains 14 residues. The CDR3 DNA follows: TGTGCCAGCAGCCGTGAGAATGGGGCAGATACGCAGTATTTT. It encodes CASSRENGADTQYF.

This clonotype was seen a handful of times. J is TRBJ2-1 and V is TRBV9, with 10 bases identical to TRBD2. Trimming at V came to 3 bases and at J to 6 bases, leaving 9 bases not matched to a gene. Germline V gives CDR1 SGDLS, CDR2 YYNGEE. This CDR3 contains 16 residues. The CDR3 DNA is TGTGCCAGCAGCGCCACTAGCGGGATGAGCCTCAATGAGCAGTTCTTC. Its protein product is CASSATSGMSLNEQFF.

This clonotype was detected only a few times. This chain uses TRBV16 with TRBJ1-5; a weak D match, TRBD1 (5 bases). This CDR3 contains 16 residues. Germline lookup yields CDR1 KGHSY and CDR2 FQNENV. The germline V and J ends were trimmed by 0 bases and 2 bases, with 11 bases remaining between them. The CDR3 protein is CASSQSGGTGNQPQHF. The CDR3 DNA reads as TGTGCCAGCAGCCAATCGGGAGGGACGGGCAATCAGCCCCAGCATTTT. The variable domain in full, completed from reference TRBV16 and TRBJ1-5, reads GEEVAQTPKHLVRGEGQKAKLYCAPIKGHSYVFWYQQVLKNEFKFLISFQNENVFDETGMPKERFSAKCLPNSPCSLEIQATKLEDSAVYFCASSQSGGTGNQPQHFGDGTRLSIL.

This chain connects TRBV2 to TRBJ2-2; tentative D call: TRBD1 (5 bases). The CDR3 sequence is 16 residues long. Germline lookup yields CDR1 SNHLY and CDR2 FYNNEI. Trimming shortened V by 6 bases and J by 8 bases, and 22 bases separated the two germline ends. This CDR3 reads CASRHVDRSRGGELFF. In DNA form, the CDR3 reads TGTGCCAGCAGACATGTCGACAGATCTCGTGGAGGGGAGCTGTTTTTT.

The rearrangement links TRBV27 to TRBJ2-3; a weak D match, TRBD2 (6 bases). Trimming cost V 5 bases and J 0 bases, with 15 bases left between them. The length of the CDR3 is 16 residues. The germline V gene encodes CDR1 MNHEY and CDR2 SMNVEV (reference sequence). The CDR3 DNA reads as TGTGCCAGCAGTCAAAACCCAGGGACTAGCACAGATACGCAGTATTTT. Protein sequence: CASSQNPGTSTDTQYF.

The table lists this clonotype with many counts. The rearrangement joins TRBV6-5 to TRBJ1-1, with a weak D call TRBD1 (5 bases). V lost 0 bases, J lost 6 bases, and 11 bases lay in between. The CDR3 is made up of 14 amino acids. Germline V gene lookup returns CDR1 MNHEY and CDR2 SVGAGI. CDR3 coding DNA: TGTGCCAGCAGTTACTCGGTTGGAGGGGCTGAAGCTTTCTTT. This codes for CASSYSVGGAEAFF.

This clonotype was found many times. The chain employs TRBV5-6 and TRBJ1-2; 7 bases are a match to TRBD1. The germline gives CDR1 SGHDT, CDR2 YYEEEE. After removal of 4 bases from V and 4 bases from J, the junction contained 7 bases not matched to a gene. This CDR3 comprises 14 residues. CDR3 bases: TGTGCCAGCAGCGGACCGGGACAGAGCTATGGCTACACCTTC. It yields the protein CASSGPGQSYGYTF. Full variable domain (outside the CDR3, taken from reference TRBV5-6 and TRBJ1-2): DAGVTQSPTHLIKTRGQQVTLRCSPKSGHDTVSWYQQALGQGPQFIFQYYEEEERQRGNFPDRFSGHQFPNYSSELNVNALLLGDSALYLCASSGPGQSYGYTFGSGTRLTVV.